Below are 18 T cell receptor beta chains sequenced from a single sample in a study of T-cell reconstitution after alpha-beta-depleted transplantation in children. Library preparation (for TCRbeta) was performed with unique molecular identifiers. MiXCR, run by TCRdb on the PCR reads, gives a single entry per CDR3 protein. The sample holds 170,000 or so distinct CDR3 sequences, roughly 6.8% seen once. The specimen was PBMCs from the stem cell graft donor, collected from the stem cell graft. The receptors were sampled from a human donor who donated a stem cell graft to a child with Wiskott-Aldrich syndrome.

This clonotype was picked up many times. The genes are TRBV5-1 and TRBJ1-2; a possible D gene is TRBD1 (5 bases). Trimming stripped 4 bases from V and 3 bases from J, with 13 bases between. The CDR3 runs to 14 residues. Per the germline V gene, CDR1 is SGHRS and CDR2 is YFSETQ. CDR3 protein: CASSPTGLYYGYTF. Written as DNA, the CDR3 is TGCGCCAGCAGCCCAACAGGTTTATACTATGGCTACACCTTC.

The table lists this clonotype with many counts. The CDR3 bases are TGCAGTGCCTGGACAGTCTCTAATGGCTACACCTTC. Its translation: CSAWTVSNGYTF. The chain is built from TRBV20-1 and TRBJ1-2, with TRBD1 as a possible D gene (6 bases). The germline V and J ends were trimmed by 6 bases and 6 bases, with 14 bases remaining between them. Germline CDR1 reads DFQATT; CDR2 reads SNEGSKA (reference sequence). This CDR3 region has 12 residues.

This clonotype was seen ten or more times. The chain employs TRBV5-6 and TRBJ1-1; TRBD1 might be the D (5 bases). Trimming left V 4 bases short and J 3 bases short, with 16 bases between. Germline loops: CDR1 SGHDT, CDR2 YYEEEE. The CDR3 consists of 15 residues. CDR3 sequence (DNA): TGTGCCAGCAGCCGCCCCGGCAGGGTTGACACTGAAGCTTTCTTT. It yields the protein CASSRPGRVDTEAFF.

This clonotype was observed at least ten times. DNA for the CDR3: TGTGCCACCAGTGATTTATCAGGGGGGGGATCTGAGCAGTTCTTC. Encoded protein: CATSDLSGGGSEQFF. The chain joins TRBV24-1 to TRBJ2-1; D tentatively reads TRBD1 or TRBD2 (7 bases each). Trimming took 1 base from V and 9 from J, leaving 15 bases between them. Germline values: CDR1 KGHDR, CDR2 SFDVKD. The CDR3 length is 15 residues.

In its sample, this clonotype was seen many times. The V gene is TRBV28, the J gene TRBJ2-5; TRBD2 matches at 9 bases. This CDR3 region has 14 residues. Germline CDR1 and CDR2: MDHEN and SYDVKM. V gave up 6 bases and J gave up 4 bases; unmatched junction bases: 6. The DNA of the CDR3 is TGTGCCAGCAGGTCTAGCGGGGTGGGAGAGACCCAGTACTTC. It yields the protein CASRSSGVGETQYF.

The rearrangement joins TRBV7-9 to TRBJ2-7, with TRBD1 identical over 10 bases. Germline values: CDR1 SEHNR, CDR2 FQNEAQ (reference sequence). The V gene end was trimmed by 5 bases and the J gene end by 3 bases; junction bases not matched to a gene: 7. The length of the CDR3 is 15 residues. DNA for the CDR3: TGTGCCAGCAGCCCTCTGGACAGGGGGGGCTACGAGCAGTACTTC. As protein: CASSPLDRGGYEQYF.

Ten or more counts support this clonotype. The gene calls are TRBV7-2 and TRBJ2-1; 8 bases agree with TRBD2. Germline-derived CDR1 and CDR2 are SGHTA and FQGNSA. V shed 5 bases, J shed 9 bases, and the junction held 15 bases outside the gene matches. The CDR3 runs 16 residues. The CDR3, as DNA: TGTGCCAGCAGCACCATTTCGGGGGGGGCTCGAAGTGAGCAGTTCTTC. It specifies CASSTISGGARSEQFF.

This clonotype was found many times. J is TRBJ1-1 and V is TRBV20-1, with D unresolved. The CDR3 contains 15 residues. Germline loops: CDR1 DFQATT, CDR2 SNEGSKA (reference sequence). V lost 2 bases, J lost 0 bases, and 13 bases lay in between. The CDR3 coding sequence is TGCAGTGCTAGACCACGCGGAGGGCTGAACACTGAAGCTTTCTTT. Amino acids: CSARPRGGLNTEAFF.

The chain uses TRBV27 and TRBJ1-5; tentative D call: TRBD1 (5 bases). Germline values: CDR1 MNHEY, CDR2 SMNVEV (reference sequence). V lost 6 bases and J lost 7, with 16 bases in between. The CDR3 consists of 14 residues. The DNA for the CDR3 is TGTGCCAGCAGCCGGACAACCAAGGGACAGCCCCAGCATTTT. Its translation is CASSRTTKGQPQHF.

This clonotype showed up many times. The chain links TRBV7-9 to TRBJ2-7; the match to TRBD1 covers 7 bases. The V segment lost 5 bases and the J segment 4 bases; nucleotides outside the gene matches: 8. Germline V gives CDR1 SEHNR, CDR2 FQNEAQ (reference sequence). This CDR3 comprises 14 residues. The CDR3 here is CASSIPDRSYEQYF. The CDR3 DNA sequence: TGTGCCAGCAGCATTCCGGACAGGAGTTACGAGCAGTACTTC.

Only a few counts were recorded for this clonotype. V is TRBV19 and J is TRBJ1-2; unclear D gene. The germline V gene encodes CDR1 LNHDA and CDR2 SQIVND (reference sequence). The CDR3 extends over 12 amino acids. V lost 8 bases and J lost 5, with 12 bases in between. CDR3 nucleotides: TGTGCCAGTGAGCCTGGTGGGTATGGCTACACCTTC. The encoded protein is CASEPGGYGYTF.

This clonotype was counted ten times or more. The chain links TRBV7-2 to TRBJ2-2; no firm D call. Trimming removed 7 bases from V and 6 bases from J, with 21 bases in between. The CDR3 extends over 16 amino acids. CDR1 and CDR2 (germline): SGHTA, FQGNSA. CDR3 in DNA: TGTGCCAGCACCCGGGTCGGCAGGATGGTGGCCGGGGAGCTGTTTTTT. Protein: CASTRVGRMVAGELFF.

This clonotype was picked up many times. The V call is TRBV28, the J call TRBJ1-2; D not certain. Germline V gene sequence: CDR1 MDHEN, CDR2 SYDVKM. With 3 bases removed from V and 8 bases from J, the gap between germline ends came to 10 bases. The CDR3 is made up of 12 amino acids. The CDR3 nucleotides read TGTGCCAGCAGTTTGTTGTTCGGGGGCTACACCTTC. It is translated as CASSLLFGGYTF.

This clonotype was seen at least ten times. The V call is TRBV14, the J call TRBJ2-7; 9 bases are a match to TRBD1. V lost 1 base to trimming and J lost 5 bases; unmatched junction nucleotides: 9. Germline V lookup: CDR1 SGHDN, CDR2 FVKESK. CDR3 length equals 16 residues. The CDR3 DNA reads as TGTGCCAGCAGCCAAGGCCTCTTACAGGGGGCCCACGAGCAGTACTTC. As protein: CASSQGLLQGAHEQYF.

The chain uses TRBV25-1 and TRBJ2-7; unclear D gene. With 3 bases removed from V and 4 bases from J, the gap between germline ends came to 7 bases. Germline loops: CDR1 MGHDK, CDR2 SYGVNS. The CDR3 covers 12 residues. CDR3 DNA: TGTGCCAGCAGTGATAGTGTTTACGAGCAGTACTTC. Protein: CASSDSVYEQYF.

This clonotype was picked up many times. This chain links TRBV12-3 or TRBV12-4 with TRBJ2-7, with 9 bases that match TRBD2. The junction had 12 bases not matched to a gene; V was cut back by 5 bases and J by 4 bases. The CDR3 extends over 16 amino acids. The CDR3 region is CASSPSGASGAYEQYF. As DNA, the CDR3 is TGTGCCAGCAGTCCCTCTGGGGCTAGCGGGGCGTACGAGCAGTACTTC.

There are a few counts of this clonotype. The chain employs TRBV9 and TRBJ1-3; D call uncertain. The V end lost 3 bases, the J end lost 1 base, and 5 bases lay between the germline ends. Germline V gene lookup returns CDR1 SGDLS and CDR2 YYNGEE. CDR3 size: 13 residues. The CDR3 DNA is TGTGCCAGCAGCGGCCAGTCTGGAAACACCATATATTTT. Translating gives CASSGQSGNTIYF.

This clonotype was seen ten or more times. V gene TRBV29-1 combines with J gene TRBJ1-5; D is ambiguous. Between the trimmed V and J ends, which lost 0 bases and 3 bases, there was a span of 12 bases. The CDR3 runs to 15 residues. The germline V gene encodes CDR1 SQVTM and CDR2 ANQGSEA. CDR3 region: CSVEDPGLPNQPQHF. The CDR3 DNA is TGCAGCGTTGAAGATCCGGGTCTCCCCAATCAGCCCCAGCATTTT.